This T cell receptor beta chain was sequenced during a study of blood T cells in healthy people across ages. Comments on this clonotype: As yet, its antigen is unknown.

Study findings and constraints: Naive CD4+ cells and diversity were both higher in long-lived donors than in aged donors.

The V end lost 5 bases, the J end lost 6 bases, and 11 bases lay between the germline ends. There are 14 residues in the CDR3. Germline V gene sequence: CDR1 SEHNR, CDR2 FQNEAQ (reference sequence). Then a second PCR, running about 7 to 11 cycles, was carried out with a sample-barcoded 5' primer and a J-beta primer mix. TCRdb used MiXCR to reprocess the 5' RACE reads, holding one entry per CDR3 protein. This table holds roughly 930,000 distinct CDR3 sequences, roughly 43% found once. The sequenced sample was blood. This chain joins TRBV7-9 and TRBJ2-6; either TRBD1 or TRBD2 may supply D (5 bases each). The sequence derives from a man younger than 40 in good health. This CDR3 reads CASSLGAEANVLTF. The CDR3 DNA sequence: TGTGCCAGCAGCCTCGGGGCCGAGGCCAACGTCCTGACTTTC.